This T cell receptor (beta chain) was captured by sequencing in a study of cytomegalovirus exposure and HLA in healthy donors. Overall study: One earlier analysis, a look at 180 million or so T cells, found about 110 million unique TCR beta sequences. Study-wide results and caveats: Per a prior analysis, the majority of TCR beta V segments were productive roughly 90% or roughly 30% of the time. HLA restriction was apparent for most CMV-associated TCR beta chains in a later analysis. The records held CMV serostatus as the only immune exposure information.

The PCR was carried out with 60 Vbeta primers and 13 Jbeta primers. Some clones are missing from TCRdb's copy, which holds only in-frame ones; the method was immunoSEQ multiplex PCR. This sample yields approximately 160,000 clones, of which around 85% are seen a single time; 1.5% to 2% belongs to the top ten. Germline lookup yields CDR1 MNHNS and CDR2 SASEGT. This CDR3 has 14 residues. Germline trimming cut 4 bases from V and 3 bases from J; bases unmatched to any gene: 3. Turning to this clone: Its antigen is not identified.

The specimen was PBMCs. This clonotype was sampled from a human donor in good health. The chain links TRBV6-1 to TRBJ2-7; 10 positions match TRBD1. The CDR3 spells CASSGRDRGYEQYF. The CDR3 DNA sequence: TGTGCCAGCAGTGGCCGGGACAGGGGCTACGAGCAGTACTTC.